The 16 T cell receptor beta chains presented below share a single source sample, sequenced in a study of T-cell reconstitution after alpha-beta-depleted transplantation in children. The authors prepared the TCRbeta library with unique molecular identifiers. TCRdb redid the calling of the PCR reads with MiXCR, one entry per CDR3 protein. The sample records 800,000 to 1,000,000 distinct CDR3 sequences, roughly 29% being singletons. Sample: PBMCs, mostly from graft donor cells, taken 360 days after TCRalphabeta/CD19-depleted stem cell transplant. The receptors here all came from a boy younger than two who had a stem cell transplant for SCID, so the T cells may come from the graft donor.

This clonotype was recorded at least ten times. This chain connects TRBV20-1 to TRBJ2-5; 7 bases fit TRBD1. Unmatched junction bases numbered 1, after V lost 3 bases and J lost 0 bases. The CDR3 runs 13 residues. Germline V gives CDR1 DFQATT, CDR2 SNEGSKA (reference sequence). For the CDR3, the DNA is TGCAGTGCTAGGACAGGGTACCAAGAGACCCAGTACTTC. Translation: CSARTGYQETQYF.

With respect to this clonotype: One end of the junction does not line up with germline, which may come from a read error. The chain employs TRBV7-9 and TRBJ1-1, with D possibly being TRBD1 (6 bases). Germline CDR1 and CDR2: SEHNR and FQNEAQ (reference sequence). The CDR3 runs 14 residues. CDR3 sequence reads: CASSLNSGDTGAFF. Here the CDR3 DNA reads TGTGCCAGCAGCTTAAATTCGGGGGACACTGGAGCTTTCTTT.

This clonotype came up a few times. The V and J genes are TRBV29-1 and TRBJ1-2; weak D call: TRBD1 (5 bases). Germline assignment: CDR1 SQVTM and CDR2 ANQGSEA. Trimming cost V 7 bases and J 5 bases, with 11 bases left between them. The CDR3 runs 11 residues. DNA of the CDR3: TGCAGCGCCGGGACCTTATATGGCTACACCTTC. Translating gives CSAGTLYGYTF.

The V gene is TRBV6-1, the J gene TRBJ2-7; tentatively, D is TRBD1 (5 bases). The CDR3 loop spans 14 amino acids. Germline values: CDR1 MNHNS, CDR2 SASEGT. Trimming pared 6 bases from V and 3 bases from J, leaving 15 bases between. CDR3 sequence (DNA): TGTGCCAGCAGCCAGAGATTAGGGGACTACGAGCAGTACTTC. Translated: CASSQRLGDYEQYF.

The gene calls are TRBV29-1 and TRBJ1-1; D unclear. Trimming removed 4 bases from V and 4 bases from J, with 4 bases in between. CDR3 size: 10 residues. Germline V lookup: CDR1 SQVTM, CDR2 ANQGSEA. CDR3 nucleotide sequence: TGCAGCGTTGCCGGCACTGAAGCTTTCTTT. This sequence encodes CSVAGTEAFF. Complete variable domain (other parts from reference TRBV29-1 and TRBJ1-1): SAVISQKPSRDICQRGTSLTIQCQVDSQVTMMFWYRQQPGQSLTLIATANQGSEATYESGFVIDKFPISRPNLTFSTLTVSNMSPEDSSIYLCSVAGTEAFFGQGTRLTVV.

The chain links TRBV5-1 to TRBJ2-5; no clear D gene. This CDR3 is built from 13 residues. V lost 4 bases and J 3 bases, leaving 10 bases between the germline ends. CDR1 and CDR2 (germline): SGHRS, YFSETQ. The CDR3 is CASSPDIKETQYF. Here the CDR3 DNA reads TGCGCCAGCAGCCCAGATATTAAAGAGACCCAGTACTTC.

The gene calls are TRBV5-1 and TRBJ1-2, with D perhaps TRBD1 (5 bases). This CDR3 has 16 amino acids. Germline V gives CDR1 SGHRS, CDR2 YFSETQ. V gave up 4 bases and J gave up 2 bases, with 18 bases separating them. In DNA, the CDR3 is TGCGCCAGCAGCAAGGGGACCGATTCTGGGAACTATGGCTACACCTTC. Protein: CASSKGTDSGNYGYTF. The entire variable domain, with the rest obtained from reference TRBV5-1 and TRBJ1-2, is as follows: KAGVTQTPRYLIKTRGQQVTLSCSPISGHRSVSWYQQTPGQGLQFLFEYFSETQRNKGNFPGRFSGRQFSNSRSEMNVSTLELGDSALYLCASSKGTDSGNYGYTFGSGTRLTVV.

The chain recombines TRBV12-3 or TRBV12-4 with TRBJ2-2; TRBD1 matches 7 bases. There are 16 residues in the CDR3. The V segment lost 5 bases and the J segment 2 bases; nucleotides outside the gene matches: 8. The CDR3 is CASSTGTAFNTGELFF. DNA of the CDR3: TGTGCCAGCAGTACCGGGACAGCCTTCAACACCGGGGAGCTGTTTTTT.

The table lists this clonotype with a few counts. The V and J genes are TRBV3-1 and TRBJ2-2, with D unclear. Trimming shortened V by 4 bases and J by 7 bases, and 13 bases separated the two germline ends. CDR1 is LGHDT, CDR2 YNNKEL, per germline (reference sequence). The length of the CDR3 is 14 residues. CDR3 protein: CASSPNALGGELFF. The CDR3 DNA sequence: TGTGCCAGCAGCCCGAACGCCCTAGGCGGGGAGCTGTTTTTT.

The V gene is TRBV20-1, the J gene TRBJ1-4; D is undetermined. Per the germline V gene, CDR1 is DFQATT and CDR2 is SNEGSKA (reference sequence). CDR3 length: 14 amino acids. Between the trimmed V and J ends, which lost 3 bases and 3 bases, there was a span of 11 bases. The CDR3 protein is CSASWREPNEKLFF. CDR3 DNA sequence: TGCAGTGCTAGCTGGCGGGAGCCTAATGAAAAACTGTTTTTT.

The chain carries TRBV6-5 and TRBJ2-2, with 7 bases fitting TRBD1. The CDR3 has 15 residues. CDR1 and CDR2 from the germline V gene are MNHEY and SVGAGI. V lost 4 bases and J lost 2; bases outside the gene matches: 4. This chain's CDR3 is CASSLWTGNTGELFF. CDR3 bases: TGTGCCAGCAGTTTGTGGACAGGAAACACCGGGGAGCTGTTTTTT.

V and J are TRBV18 and TRBJ2-1, with 11 bases matching TRBD2. Looked up from germline, CDR1 is KGHSH and CDR2 is LQKENI. The CDR3 extends over 16 amino acids. V lost 3 bases to trimming and J lost 7 bases; unmatched junction nucleotides: 8. The CDR3 DNA sequence: TGTGCCAGCTCACCTTCTAGCGGGGGGACTCGGAATGAGCAGTTCTTC. This codes for CASSPSSGGTRNEQFF. Full variable domain (rest looked up from reference TRBV18 and TRBJ2-1): NAGVMQNPRHLVRRRGQEARLRCSPMKGHSHVYWYRQLPEEGLKFMVYLQKENIIDESGMPKERFSAEFPKEGPSILRIQQVVRGDSAAYFCASSPSSGGTRNEQFFGPGTRLTVL.

This clonotype was found a few times. This sequence joins TRBV20-1 and TRBJ2-5; 9 bases are shared with TRBD1. V lost 0 bases, J lost 8 bases, and 7 bases stayed unmatched. The length of the CDR3 is 14 residues. Per the germline V gene, CDR1 is DFQATT and CDR2 is SNEGSKA (reference sequence). CDR3 region: CSARDWGTGRTQYF. CDR3 nucleotides: TGCAGTGCTAGAGATTGGGGGACAGGGCGAACCCAGTACTTC.

The rearrangement joins TRBV5-5 to TRBJ1-1; a possible D gene is TRBD1 (5 bases). Trimming took 6 bases from V and 0 from J, leaving 15 bases between them. Germline CDR1 is SGHKS and CDR2 is YYEKEE (reference sequence). CDR3 length equals 15 residues. The CDR3 here is CASTSRRGVNTEAFF. The DNA of the CDR3 is TGTGCCAGCACCTCAAGGCGGGGGGTGAACACTGAAGCTTTCTTT.

This chain links TRBV18 with TRBJ1-1, with TRBD1 as a possible D gene (6 bases). V was pared by 3 bases and J by 5 bases, with 13 bases between. Germline V gene lookup returns CDR1 KGHSH and CDR2 LQKENI. This CDR3 comprises 14 residues. The CDR3: CASSPLDSETEAFF. CDR3 in DNA: TGTGCCAGCTCACCTCTGGACAGCGAAACTGAAGCTTTCTTT.

V usage is TRBV18 and J usage is TRBJ1-5, with D uncertain. The germline V and J ends were trimmed by 3 bases and 7 bases, with 10 bases remaining between them. Germline lookup yields CDR1 KGHSH and CDR2 LQKENI. This CDR3 spans 13 amino acids. The CDR3 loop reads CASSPLERQPQHF. The CDR3 DNA follows: TGTGCCAGCTCACCTTTGGAAAGGCAGCCCCAGCATTTT. Complete variable domain (other parts from reference TRBV18 and TRBJ1-5): NAGVMQNPRHLVRRRGQEARLRCSPMKGHSHVYWYRQLPEEGLKFMVYLQKENIIDESGMPKERFSAEFPKEGPSILRIQQVVRGDSAAYFCASSPLERQPQHFGDGTRLSIL.